This T cell receptor (beta chain) was recovered during a study of identical twins. This clonotype came up a few times. The target antigen is unknown. V was cut by 4 bases and J by 9 bases, with 14 bases left in between. This CDR3 has 12 amino acids. Germline-derived CDR1 and CDR2 are SGHDT and YYEEEE. Study-wide results and limits: Models underestimated how often monozygotic twins shared out-of-frame TCR alpha. Beta out-of-frame sequences showed weaker excess sharing between twins. Part of the zero-insertion signal could reflect confounding by invariant MAIT and iNKT cells.

Through template switching, a universal primer site was introduced, and the cDNA contained unique molecular identifiers. TCRdb analysed the 5' RACE reads with MiXCR anew, one entry per CDR3 protein. Among about 700,000 distinct CDR3 sequences listed, roughly 8% were seen once. The data were also submitted as part of a second study, on yellow fever vaccine responses in identical twins.

Sequenced input: PBMCs. The chain carries TRBV5-6 and TRBJ2-7, with D possibly called TRBD1 or TRBD2 (6 bases each). The source is a woman younger than 30 in good health. CDR3 bases: TGTGCCAGCAGCCGTACAGGGAGGAGGCAGTACTTC. Residues: CASSRTGRRQYF.